This T cell receptor (beta chain) was found in a study of T cell repertoires in cytomegalovirus infection. Whole-study context: Recently identified HLA-C-restricted CMV epitopes were among the peptides used. Both a matching HLA type and CMV infection were indicated by public TCR beta signatures.

Findings and caveats of the study: The ex vivo response showed dominance by HLA-C-restricted CMV-specific TCR beta clonotypes.

The CDR3 contains 17 residues. After removal of 4 bases from V and 4 bases from J, the junction contained 12 bases not matched to a gene. The germline CDR1 and CDR2 sequences are MNHNY and SVGAGI (reference sequence). TCRdb recomputed calls from the reads with MiXCR, one row per CDR3 protein. The sample carries some 900,000 distinct CDR3 sequences, over 25% recorded once. This clonotype was picked up a small number of times. As yet, its antigen is unknown. The chain joins TRBV6-6 to TRBJ2-1, with 8 positions matching TRBD2. Sequencing used cultured CD8+ T cells from PBMCs, obtained from culture after CMV antigen stimulation. This clonotype was sampled from a human donor in good health (CMV status not recorded). Some clones in this sample may be carry-over from other donors' samples. Here the CDR3 reads CASSSDPAGGLYNEQFF. The CDR3 nucleotides are TGTGCCAGCAGTTCAGACCCGGCGGGGGGCCTTTACAATGAGCAGTTCTTC.